This T cell receptor (beta chain) emerged from a study of cytomegalovirus exposure and HLA in healthy donors. With V trimmed by 4 bases and J by 7 bases, 12 bases remained unmatched. Germline V gene lookup returns CDR1 SNHLY and CDR2 FYNNEI. CDR3 length: 16 residues. 13 Jbeta primers and 60 Vbeta primers were used for the PCR. TCRdb's copy holds only in-frame clones and misses some; the assay was immunoSEQ multiplex PCR. Of more than 110,000 clones in the sample, 70% to 75% are singletons; the top ten hold under 2%. Sequencing was done on a sample of PBMCs. The TCR originated in a woman younger than 45 in good health and CMV-seronegative. The chain joins TRBV2 to TRBJ1-2, with 10 bases identical to TRBD1. In DNA form, the CDR3 reads TGTGCCAGCAGTGTTCGACAGGGGGCCATAGATCGTGGCTACACCTTC. Residues: CASSVRQGAIDRGYTF.